This T cell receptor beta chain stems from a study of T cell responses to AZD1222 COVID-19 vaccine. Study results and caveats: The reported proportion of spike-specific TCRs targeting unmutated variant regions was nearly half. Donors were chiefly white British, with a greater number of females, and clonal diversity was perhaps underestimated. Regions 160-218 and 743-854 held dominance among vaccine-associated CD4 TCRs, which spanned spike.

Points on this clone: The target antigen is unknown.

Profiled with immunoSEQ multiplex PCR; TCRdb holds only in-frame clones, not every one. The repertoire consists of 85,000 to 90,000 clones, with roughly 88% occurring once and the leading ten covering under 6.5%. This CDR3 is built from 13 residues. In germline, CDR1 is SGHNT, CDR2 YYREEE (reference sequence). Trimming cost V 2 bases and J 5 bases, with 8 bases left between them. The receptor's source is an adult in good health. The source was peripheral blood, collected on day 0 of AZD1222 vaccination. The rearrangement uses TRBV5-4 and TRBJ2-1, with D uncertain. The CDR3 coding sequence is TGTGCCAGCAGCTTTAACACTAACAATGAGCAGTTCTTC. Translated, it gives CASSFNTNNEQFF. Full variable domain (missing parts from reference TRBV5-4 and TRBJ2-1): ETGVTQSPTHLIKTRGQQVTLRCSSQSGHNTVSWYQQALGQGPQFIFQYYREEENGRGNFPPRFSGLQFPNYSSELNVNALELDDSALYLCASSFNTNNEQFFGPGTRLTVL.